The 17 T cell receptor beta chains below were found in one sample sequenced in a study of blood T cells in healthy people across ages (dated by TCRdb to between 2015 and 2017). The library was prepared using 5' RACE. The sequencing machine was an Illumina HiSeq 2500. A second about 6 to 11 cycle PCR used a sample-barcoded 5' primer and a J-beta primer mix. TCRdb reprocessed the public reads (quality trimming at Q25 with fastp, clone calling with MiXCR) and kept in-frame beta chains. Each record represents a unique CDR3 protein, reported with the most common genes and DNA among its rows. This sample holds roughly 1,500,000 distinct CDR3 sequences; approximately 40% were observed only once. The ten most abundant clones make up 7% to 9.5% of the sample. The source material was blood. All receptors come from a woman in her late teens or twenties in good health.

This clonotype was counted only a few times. The CDR3 coding sequence is TGTGCCAGCAGCTTCACCTCCATGGGAGCAACTAATGAAAAACTGTTTTTT. Translation gives CASSFTSMGATNEKLFF. The chain is built from TRBV7-9 and TRBJ1-4; D unclear. This CDR3 has 17 residues. Between the trimmed V and J ends, which lost 3 bases and 0 bases, there was a span of 14 bases. Germline V gene lookup returns CDR1 SEHNR and CDR2 FQNEAQ (reference sequence).

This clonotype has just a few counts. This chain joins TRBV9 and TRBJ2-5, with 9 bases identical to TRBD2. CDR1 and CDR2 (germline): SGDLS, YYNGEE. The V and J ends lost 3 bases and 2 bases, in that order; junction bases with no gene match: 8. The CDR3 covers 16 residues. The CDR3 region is CASSAGVAGVQETQYF. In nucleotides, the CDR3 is TGTGCCAGCAGCGCCGGAGTAGCGGGAGTTCAAGAGACCCAGTACTTC. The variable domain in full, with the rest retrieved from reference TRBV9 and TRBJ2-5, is DSGVTQTPKHLITATGQRVTLRCSPRSGDLSVYWYQQSLDQGLQFLIQYYNGEERAKGNILERFSAQQFPDLHSELNLSSLELGDSALYFCASSAGVAGVQETQYFGPGTRLLVL.

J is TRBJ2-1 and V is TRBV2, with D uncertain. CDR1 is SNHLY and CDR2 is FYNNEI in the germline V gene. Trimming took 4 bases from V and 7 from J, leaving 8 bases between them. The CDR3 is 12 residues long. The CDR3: CASSGQVNEQFF. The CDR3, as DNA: TGTGCCAGCAGTGGACAAGTGAATGAGCAGTTCTTC.

DNA for the CDR3: TGCGCCAGCAGCCAAGTTACGGACCTCTATAATTCACCCCTCCACTTT. Its protein product is CASSQVTDLYNSPLHF. The chain recombines TRBV4-1 with TRBJ1-6, with D unclear. The CDR3 is made up of 16 amino acids. Per the germline V gene, CDR1 is MGHRA and CDR2 is YSYEKL. Trimming pared 1 base from V and 3 bases from J, leaving 10 bases between.

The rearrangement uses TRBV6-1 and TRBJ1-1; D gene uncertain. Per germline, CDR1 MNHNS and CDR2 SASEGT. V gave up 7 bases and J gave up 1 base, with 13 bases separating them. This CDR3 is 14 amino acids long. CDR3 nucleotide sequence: TGTGCCAGCACCCCTAGGGCGACGAACACTGAAGCTTTCTTT. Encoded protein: CASTPRATNTEAFF.

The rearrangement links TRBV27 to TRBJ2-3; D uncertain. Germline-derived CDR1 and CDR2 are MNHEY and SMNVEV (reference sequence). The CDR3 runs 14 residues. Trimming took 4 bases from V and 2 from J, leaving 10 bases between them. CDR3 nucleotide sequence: TGTGCCAGCAGTTCGACTCCAGACACAGATACGCAGTATTTT. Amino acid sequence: CASSSTPDTDTQYF.

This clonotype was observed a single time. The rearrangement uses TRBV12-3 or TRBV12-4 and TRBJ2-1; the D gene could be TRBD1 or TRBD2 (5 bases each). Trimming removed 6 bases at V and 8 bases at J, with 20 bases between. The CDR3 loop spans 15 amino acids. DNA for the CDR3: TGTGCCAGCAGCCAGGTGGACACGGGGCCATATGAGCAGTTCTTC. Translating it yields CASSQVDTGPYEQFF.

CDR3 protein: CASTSGLADHNEQFF. The CDR3 DNA reads TGTGCCAGCACCTCGGGACTAGCGGACCACAATGAGCAGTTCTTC. The chain recombines TRBV13 with TRBJ2-1; TRBD2 matches at 11 bases. The length of the CDR3 is 15 residues. The J segment lost 5 bases and the V segment lost 7 bases, leaving 7 bases of the junction unmatched. Germline-derived CDR1 and CDR2 are PRHDT and FYEKMQ (reference sequence). Supplemented by reference TRBV13 and TRBJ2-1, the full variable domain reads AAGVIQSPRHLIKEKRETATLKCYPIPRHDTVYWYQQGPGQDPQFLISFYEKMQSDKGSIPDRFSAQQFSDYHSELNMSSLELGDSALYFCASTSGLADHNEQFFGPGTRLTVL.

DNA for the CDR3: TGTGCCAGCACCCTGTTCCCCCCGAACACTGAAGCTTTCTTT. Protein: CASTLFPPNTEAFF. This chain uses TRBV28 with TRBJ1-1; no reliable D call. The CDR3 totals 14 residues. From germline, CDR1 is MDHEN and CDR2 SYDVKM. The V end was cut by 7 bases, the J end by 1 base, with 13 bases between.

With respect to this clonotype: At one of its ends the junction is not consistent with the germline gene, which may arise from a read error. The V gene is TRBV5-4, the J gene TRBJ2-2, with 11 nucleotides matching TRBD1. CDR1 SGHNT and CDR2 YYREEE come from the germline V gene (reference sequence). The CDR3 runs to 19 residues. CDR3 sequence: CASSSSPGQGERNTVELFF. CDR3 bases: TGTGCCAGCAGCTCATCACCGGGACAGGGGGAGCGGAACACCGTGGAGCTGTTTTTT. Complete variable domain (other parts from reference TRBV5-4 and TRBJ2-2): ETGVTQSPTHLIKTRGQQVTLRCSSQSGHNTVSWYQQALGQGPQFIFQYYREEENGRGNFPPRFSGLQFPNYSSELNVNALELDDSALYLCASSSSPGQGERNTVELFFGEGSRLTVL.

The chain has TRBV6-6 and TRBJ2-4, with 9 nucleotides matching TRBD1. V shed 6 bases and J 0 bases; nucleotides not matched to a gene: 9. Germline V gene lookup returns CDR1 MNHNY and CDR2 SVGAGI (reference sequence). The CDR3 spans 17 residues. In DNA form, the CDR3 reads TGTGCCAGCAGCTCCCGGGACAGGGCTCTAGCCAAAAACATTCAGTACTTC. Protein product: CASSSRDRALAKNIQYF.

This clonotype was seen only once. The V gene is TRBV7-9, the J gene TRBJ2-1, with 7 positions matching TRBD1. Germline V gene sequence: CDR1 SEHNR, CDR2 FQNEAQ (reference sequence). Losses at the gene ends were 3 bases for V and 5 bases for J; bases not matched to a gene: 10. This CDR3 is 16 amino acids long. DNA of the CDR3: TGTGCCAGCAGCTTCCCTTTACGGACAGGAGACAATGAGCAGTTCTTC. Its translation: CASSFPLRTGDNEQFF.

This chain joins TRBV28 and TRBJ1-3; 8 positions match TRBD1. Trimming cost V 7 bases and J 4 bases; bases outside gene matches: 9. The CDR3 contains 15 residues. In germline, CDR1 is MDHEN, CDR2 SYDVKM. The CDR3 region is CASIPQGASGNTIYF. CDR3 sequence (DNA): TGTGCCAGCATCCCCCAGGGGGCTTCGGGAAACACCATATATTTT.

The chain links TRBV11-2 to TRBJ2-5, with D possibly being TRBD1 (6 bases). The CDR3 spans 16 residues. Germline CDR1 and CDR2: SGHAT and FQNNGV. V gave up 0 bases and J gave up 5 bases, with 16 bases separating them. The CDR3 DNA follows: TGTGCCAGCAGCTTAGATACGGCAGGGGCGGGTGAGACCCAGTACTTC. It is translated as CASSLDTAGAGETQYF.

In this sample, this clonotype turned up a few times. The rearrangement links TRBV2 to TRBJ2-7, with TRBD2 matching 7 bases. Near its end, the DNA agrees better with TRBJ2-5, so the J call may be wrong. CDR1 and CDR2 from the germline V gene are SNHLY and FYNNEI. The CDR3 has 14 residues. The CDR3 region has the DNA TGTGCCAGCAGGCCAGTTGGACTAGAAGAGACCCAGTACTTC. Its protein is CASRPVGLEETQYF.

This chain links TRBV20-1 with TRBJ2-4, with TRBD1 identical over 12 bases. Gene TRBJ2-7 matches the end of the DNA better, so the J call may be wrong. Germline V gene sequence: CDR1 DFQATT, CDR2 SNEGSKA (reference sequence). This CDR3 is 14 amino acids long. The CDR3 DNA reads TGCAGTGCTGGAGTGGGACAGGGGGCCAACGAGCAGTACTTC. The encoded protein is CSAGVGQGANEQYF.

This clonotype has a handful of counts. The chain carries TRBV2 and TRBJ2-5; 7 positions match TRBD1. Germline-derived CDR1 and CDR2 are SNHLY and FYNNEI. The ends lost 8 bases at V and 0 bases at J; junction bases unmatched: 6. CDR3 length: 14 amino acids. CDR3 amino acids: CASAMGQYQETQYF. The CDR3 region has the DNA TGTGCCAGCGCGATGGGACAGTACCAAGAGACCCAGTACTTC.